This note documents a single T cell receptor (beta chain) sequence. Clones were read by immunoSEQ multiplex PCR, and TCRdb kept only the in-frame ones, dropping some. The sample lists just under 250,000 clones, around 85% seen once, with about 2.9% in the top ten. The data derive from a study of blood T cell repertoires in COVID-19. The wider study: Italy, Spain and the United States were the sources of the convalescent and acute COVID-19 samples.

The V end lost 5 bases, the J end lost 5 bases, and 12 bases lay between the germline ends. CDR3 length equals 13 residues. Germline lookup yields CDR1 SGHTS and CDR2 YDEGEE. The sequenced material came from peripheral blood. The chain employs TRBV5-8 and TRBJ2-3; a possible D gene is TRBD1 (6 bases). The TCR originated in a woman aged 25 to 39 who had recovered from COVID-19. The CDR3 DNA follows: TGTGCCAGCAGGCCACAGGGAATAGATACGCAGTATTTT. Protein product: CASRPQGIDTQYF.